A single sample is the source of the 3 T cell receptor beta chains below, sequenced in a study of human T cells and chemical hapten exposure. TCRdb called the RACE reads again in MiXCR, with one record for every CDR3 protein. The repertoire holds around 57,000 distinct CDR3 sequences, with around 11% as singletons. Time point meaning: pre-sensitization, week 0. Treatment: therapeutic diphenylcyclopropenone sensitization with weekly scalp DPC. This sample comprised whole blood, obtained in connection with sensitization to the hapten diphenylcyclopropenone (DPC). The receptors here all came from a middle-aged woman with alopecia areata. Some clones in this sample may be carry-over from other donors' samples.

This clonotype was seen repeatedly, ten times or more. The chain has TRBV19 and TRBJ2-7, with D possibly matching TRBD1 (5 bases). The CDR3 is made up of 13 amino acids. Looked up from germline, CDR1 is LNHDA and CDR2 is SQIVND (reference sequence). V gave up 8 bases and J gave up 6 bases, with 17 bases separating them. CDR3 nucleotide sequence: TGTGCCAGTTCCAGCATGCAGGGCGGCGAGCAGTACTTC. As protein: CASSSMQGGEQYF.

This clonotype has more than one count but fewer than ten. The chain uses TRBV4-2 and TRBJ2-4; D not resolved. CDR3 length: 16 residues. V lost 0 bases, J lost 0 bases, and 9 bases lay in between. Germline V lookup: CDR1 LGHNA, CDR2 YNFKEQ. This CDR3 reads CASSQDPYTAKNIQYF. In nucleotides, the CDR3 is TGTGCCAGCAGCCAAGACCCCTACACAGCCAAAAACATTCAGTACTTC.

This clonotype has at least ten counts. This chain uses TRBV28 with TRBJ2-5, with 10 bases that match TRBD1. V lost 6 bases to trimming and J lost 2 bases; unmatched junction nucleotides: 12. There are 17 residues in the CDR3. Germline CDR1 MDHEN, CDR2 SYDVKM. The CDR3 nucleotides are TGTGCCAGCAGGCTGAGGGGACAGGGGATGATACAAGAGACCCAGTACTTC. Its translation: CASRLRGQGMIQETQYF.